These T cell receptor beta chains were read from a single sample in a study of T cell changes during pregnancy in multiple sclerosis. Repertoires were generated with immunoSEQ multiplex PCR, while TCRdb's copy carries only in-frame clones and drops some. The sample has 47,000 or so clones; nearly 90% are singletons. This specimen was peripheral blood, taken after pregnancy. These receptors came from a female donor in good health, enrolled as a control in a pregnancy study. CDR3s include the opening cysteine and the closing phenylalanine or tryptophan. The D gene is left open where the match is weak. Expanded clones get a size class; other rows say once, few or many, or leave the size out.

V gene	D gene	clone size	J gene	CDR3 protein	CDR3 DNA
TRBV19	TRBD2	NA	TRBJ2-3	CASSSTQGLGTDTQYF	TGTGCCAGTAGTTCGACCCAGGGACTAGGAACAGATACGCAGTATTTT
TRBV5-6	NA	NA	TRBJ2-3	CASSFTGGADTQYF	TGTGCCAGCAGCTTTACTGGAGGCGCAGATACGCAGTATTTT
TRBV6-6	NA	once	TRBJ1-2	CASSLSANYGYTF	TGTGCCAGCAGTTTATCAGCTAACTATGGCTACACCTTC
TRBV6-5	TRBD1	NA	TRBJ1-5	CASSKGQGSNQPQHF	TGTGCCAGCAGCAAGGGACAGGGGAGCAATCAGCCCCAGCATTTT
TRBV10-1	NA	NA	TRBJ2-5	CASSEAGPQGTQYF	TGCGCCAGCAGTGAGGCAGGGCCCCAGGGGACCCAGTACTTC
TRBV4-1	TRBD2	NA	TRBJ2-1	CASSRLAGGWDEQFF	TGCGCCAGCAGTCGACTAGCGGGAGGTTGGGATGAGCAGTTCTTC
TRBV7-9	NA	NA	TRBJ1-5	CASSMGGGQPQHF	TGTGCCAGCAGCATGGGCGGGGGTCAGCCCCAGCATTTT
TRBV5-1	TRBD2	NA	TRBJ2-1	CASSLDGRGGPEQFF	TGCGCCAGCAGCTTGGATGGGCGGGGGGGACCTGAGCAGTTCTTC
TRBV5-1	TRBD1	NA	TRBJ2-5	CASLPKDRAQETQYF	TGCGCCAGCCTACCAAAAGACAGGGCACAAGAGACCCAGTACTTC
TRBV4-3	TRBD2	NA	TRBJ2-1	CASSLAGGRVNEQFF	TGCGCCAGCAGTCTAGCGGGGGGGCGAGTCAATGAGCAGTTCTTC
TRBV7-2	NA	NA	TRBJ2-1	CASSLARGNEQFF	TGTGCCAGCAGCTTAGCCCGGGGGAATGAGCAGTTCTTC
TRBV7-2	NA	NA	TRBJ1-5	CASSSGQSNQPQHF	TGTGCCAGCAGCTCCGGACAGAGCAATCAGCCCCAGCATTTT
TRBV7-9	NA	NA	TRBJ1-2	CASSSTAGQPTTYGYTF	TGTGCCAGCAGCTCAACGGCCGGACAGCCAACAACTTATGGCTACACCTTC
TRBV19	NA	once	TRBJ1-1	CASSIGTNEAFF	TGTGCCAGTAGTATAGGAACAAATGAAGCTTTCTTT
TRBV11-2	NA	NA	TRBJ2-7	CASSLDSEQYF	TGTGCCAGCAGCTTAGACAGCGAGCAGTACTTC
TRBV6-1	NA	NA	TRBJ2-7	CASSLTGSPPYEQYF	TGTGCCAGCAGTCTAACAGGGTCGCCCCCTTACGAGCAGTACTTC
TRBV6-1	TRBD1	NA	TRBJ1-2	CASRDRDYGYTF	TGTGCCAGCAGGGACAGGGATTATGGCTACACCTTC
TRBV7-6	NA	NA	TRBJ1-2	CASSSGSAHGYTF	TGTGCCAGCAGCTCAGGTTCGGCGCATGGCTACACCTTC
TRBV11-2	TRBD1	NA	TRBJ2-5	CASSSPHRGQGRGGATQYF	TGTGCCAGCAGCTCCCCTCATAGGGGACAGGGACGTGGAGGGGCGACCCAGTACTTC
TRBV27	TRBD1	NA	TRBJ2-7	CASSSIDRGYGDYEQYF	TGTGCCAGCAGTTCCATCGACAGGGGATATGGGGACTACGAGCAGTACTTC
TRBV5-1	NA	NA	TRBJ1-6	CASSLAGFHSENSPLHF	TGCGCCAGCAGCTTGGCAGGGTTTCACTCCGAAAATTCACCCCTCCACTTT
TRBV5-8	TRBD1	NA	TRBJ1-2	CASSFDRGTYGYTF	TGTGCCAGCAGCTTTGACAGGGGGACCTATGGCTACACCTTC
TRBV19	NA	NA	TRBJ2-1	CASSMVAGRGGRTYNEQFF	TGTGCCAGTAGCATGGTGGCGGGGCGGGGAGGACGGACCTACAATGAGCAGTTCTTC
TRBV4-1	TRBD1	NA	TRBJ1-1	CASSQDLRTGAQSTEAFF	TGCGCCAGCAGCCAAGATCTTAGGACAGGGGCTCAGAGCACTGAAGCTTTCTTT
TRBV9	TRBD2	once	TRBJ2-1	CASSVWDYDEQFF	TGTGCCAGCAGCGTCTGGGACTATGATGAGCAGTTCTTC
TRBV6-5	TRBD2	NA	TRBJ2-1	CASSYGSGRASEQFF	TGTGCCAGCAGTTACGGTAGCGGGAGGGCCTCCGAGCAGTTCTTC
TRBV5-1	TRBD1	NA	TRBJ2-7	CASSLGDRGYEQYF	TGCGCCAGCAGCTTAGGGGACAGAGGCTACGAGCAGTACTTC
TRBV6-1	NA	NA	TRBJ1-6	CASRVQGSYNSPLHF	TGTGCCAGCAGAGTACAGGGCTCCTATAATTCACCCCTCCACTTT
TRBV18	NA	NA	TRBJ2-7	CASSPRLRDEQYF	TGTGCCAGCTCACCAAGGCTGAGGGACGAGCAGTACTTC
TRBV6-5	NA	NA	TRBJ2-7	CASSPRDSYEQYF	TGTGCCAGCAGCCCCAGGGACTCCTACGAGCAGTACTTC
TRBV6-1	NA	NA	TRBJ1-6	CASRSEGDSPLHF	TGTGCCAGCCGGTCCGAGGGCGATTCACCCCTCCACTTT
TRBV10-2	NA	NA	TRBJ1-3	CASSLGQSGNTIYF	TGCGCCAGCAGTTTGGGACAATCTGGAAACACCATATATTTT
TRBV6-5	TRBD1	NA	TRBJ1-2	CASRGQPNYGYTF	TGTGCCAGCCGGGGACAGCCAAACTATGGCTACACCTTC
TRBV19	TRBD2	NA	TRBJ2-7	CATGRGYEQYF	TGTGCCACCGGGAGGGGTTACGAGCAGTACTTC
TRBV5-6	TRBD2	NA	TRBJ2-1	CASSLSAGGTFF	TGTGCCAGCAGCTTGTCAGCGGGGGGGACGTTCTTC
TRBV29-1	NA	many	TRBJ1-1	CSASRAGVWNTEAFF	TGCAGCGCCTCGAGGGCAGGGGTATGGAACACTGAAGCTTTCTTT
TRBV4-3	NA	NA	TRBJ2-3	CASSQDTGTDTQYF	TGCGCCAGCAGCCAAGATACAGGGACAGATACGCAGTATTTT
TRBV10-3	TRBD2	once	TRBJ2-7	CAISDTGTRRAYEQYF	TGTGCCATCAGTGATACCGGGACTAGGAGGGCCTACGAGCAGTACTTC
TRBV6-5	TRBD1	NA	TRBJ2-1	CATETGASDEQFF	TGTGCCACCGAGACAGGGGCATCGGATGAGCAGTTCTTC
TRBV5-1	NA	NA	TRBJ2-1	CASSVVSNSYNEQFF	TGCGCCAGCAGCGTGGTGTCTAACTCCTACAATGAGCAGTTCTTC
TRBV15	TRBD2	NA	TRBJ2-3	CATSRPGDSGVAWGTQYF	TGTGCCACCAGCAGACCTGGGGATAGCGGGGTTGCGTGGGGTACGCAGTATTTT
TRBV7-2	NA	NA	TRBJ1-5	CASSSGPNQPQHF	TGTGCCAGCAGCTCAGGGCCCAATCAGCCCCAGCATTTT
TRBV11-2	NA	NA	TRBJ2-5	CASSSMQGKETQYF	TGTGCCAGCAGCTCGATGCAGGGAAAAGAGACCCAGTACTTC
TRBV5-1	NA	NA	TRBJ2-5	CASSFTPTGPGETQYF	TGCGCCAGCAGCTTTACCCCCACAGGGCCGGGGGAGACCCAGTACTTC
TRBV5-1	TRBD2	NA	TRBJ2-1	CASSPRSLAGGNEQFF	TGCGCCAGCAGCCCACGATCCCTAGCGGGGGGCAATGAGCAGTTCTTC
TRBV7-3	TRBD2	NA	TRBJ2-3	CASSRSGISTDTQYF	TGTGCCAGCAGTCGTAGCGGGATAAGCACAGATACGCAGTATTTT
TRBV18	NA	NA	TRBJ1-2	CASSLPQDGLGGYTF	TGTGCCAGCTCACTACCCCAGGACGGACTTGGTGGCTACACCTTC
TRBV10-2	NA	NA	TRBJ1-6	CASSESFSQFDKSPLHF	TGCGCCAGCAGTGAGTCGTTCTCTCAATTCGACAAGTCACCCCTCCACTTT
TRBV9	NA	NA	TRBJ2-5	CASSVEVGRTPETQYF	TGTGCCAGCAGCGTAGAGGTTGGGCGCACGCCAGAGACCCAGTACTTC
TRBV27	NA	NA	TRBJ1-2	CASARGPNYGYTF	TGTGCCAGCGCCAGGGGCCCTAACTATGGCTACACCTTC
TRBV7-3	NA	NA	TRBJ2-2	CASSSPGVGTNTGELFF	TGTGCCAGCAGCTCCCCCGGGGTCGGGACGAACACCGGGGAGCTGTTTTTT
TRBV5-6	NA	NA	TRBJ1-5	CASSLSEGQPQHF	TGTGCCAGCAGCTTGTCGGAGGGTCAGCCCCAGCATTTT
TRBV5-4	NA	NA	TRBJ1-2	CASSLQGFYGYTF	TGTGCCAGCAGCTTACAGGGTTTCTATGGCTACACCTTC
TRBV7-6	NA	few	TRBJ1-5	CASSPNPGTQPQHF	TGTGCCAGCAGCCCCAACCCGGGTACGCAGCCCCAGCATTTT
TRBV5-6	NA	NA	TRBJ1-3	CASSPDIRSGNTIYF	TGTGCCAGCAGCCCGGACATACGCTCTGGAAACACCATATATTTT